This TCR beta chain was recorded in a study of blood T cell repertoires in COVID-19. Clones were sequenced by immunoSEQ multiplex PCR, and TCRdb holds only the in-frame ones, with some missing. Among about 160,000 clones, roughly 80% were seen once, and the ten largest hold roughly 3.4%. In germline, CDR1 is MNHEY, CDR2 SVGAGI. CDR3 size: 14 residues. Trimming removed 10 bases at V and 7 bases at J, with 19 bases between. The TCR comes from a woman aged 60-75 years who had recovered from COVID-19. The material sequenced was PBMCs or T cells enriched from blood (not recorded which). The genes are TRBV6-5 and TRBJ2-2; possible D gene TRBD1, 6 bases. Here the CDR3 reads CATQGTQGNGELFF. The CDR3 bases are TGTGCCACCCAGGGGACCCAGGGAAACGGGGAGCTGTTTTTT.